The sample holds a few counts of the clone carrying this TCR beta chain. As yet, its antigen is unknown. With V trimmed by 11 bases and J by 6 bases, 9 bases remained unmatched. Germline values: CDR1 MNHEY, CDR2 SVGAGI. CDR3 length equals 13 residues. The PCR employed 60 Vbeta primers together with 13 Jbeta primers. Some clones are missing from TCRdb's copy, which holds only in-frame ones; the method was immunoSEQ multiplex PCR. The table has 60,000 to 65,000 clones, approximately 87% seen once. The source of the sample is a study of cytomegalovirus exposure and HLA in healthy donors. Study information: Some 200 million T cells yielded some 120 million unique TCR beta sequences in earlier analysis. Study-level points and caveats: Within a later analysis, the majority of CMV-associated TCR beta chains appeared HLA-restricted. Association of 15,000 to 20,000 TCR beta sequences with HLA alleles was found at 0.05 false discovery rate in a later analysis.

This sequence originates from a man aged 18 to 29 in good health and CMV-seronegative. What was sequenced was PBMCs. The rearrangement links TRBV6-5 to TRBJ1-5, with TRBD1 identical over 8 bases. CDR3 loop: CAAARGLSQPQHF. For the CDR3, the DNA is TGTGCCGCCGCCAGGGGGCTGAGTCAGCCCCAGCATTTT.